These T cell receptor beta chains were read from a single sample in a study of T cells in Graves' hyperthyroidism and ophthalmopathy. In TCRdb, the multiplex PCR reads were re-called with MiXCR into one record per CDR3 protein. Among 550,000 to 650,000 distinct CDR3 sequences listed, approximately 15% were seen once. Sequenced sample: blood. All receptors come from a middle-aged woman with Graves' hyperthyroidism. Both conserved end residues are part of each CDR3. The D gene is left open where the match is weak. Where a row states a size, it is once, few, many or the class of an expanded clone; other rows omit it.

D	size	V	J	DNA	CDR3
TRBD1	many	TRBV5-1	TRBJ1-3	TGCGCCAGCAGCCTGCATACAGGGGGCACTGGAAACACCATATATTTT	CASSLHTGGTGNTIYF
NA	many	TRBV12-5	TRBJ2-7	TGTGCTAGTGGTTTGGGCAGATACGAGCAGTACTTC	CASGLGRYEQYF
NA	NA	TRBV6-1	TRBJ2-7	TGTGCCAGCAGGCCGGGGTTTACCTACGAGCAGTACTTC	CASRPGFTYEQYF
NA	many	TRBV28	TRBJ1-3	TGTGCCAGCAGCGATGGGCGCTCTGGAAACACCATATATTTT	CASSDGRSGNTIYF
NA	many	TRBV11-2	TRBJ2-1	TGTGCCAGCAGCTTATTCGCCCCCGGGGGGCATGAGCAGTTCTTC	CASSLFAPGGHEQFF
NA	many	TRBV6-2/TRBV6-3	TRBJ2-5	TGTGCCAGCAGTTACCAGCGGGCGGACACCGAGACCCAGTACTTC	CASSYQRADTETQYF
NA	NA	TRBV5-5	TRBJ1-2	TGTGCCAGCAGCTTGGCGGGGGGCGCAGGACTTGGCTACACCTTC	CASSLAGGAGLGYTF
NA	many	TRBV2	TRBJ1-1	TGTGCCAGCAGAGGGGTCACTGAAGCTTTCTTT	CASRGVTEAFF
TRBD1	many	TRBV30	TRBJ1-4	TGTGCCTGGAACAGAGGACAGGGGGGGGAAAAACTGTTTTTT	CAWNRGQGGEKLFF
NA	many	TRBV30	TRBJ2-3	TGTGCCTGGAGTGTACTGGGGGCCCCAGCGCAGTATTTT	CAWSVLGAPAQYF
TRBD1	many	TRBV6-1	TRBJ2-1	TGTGCCAGCACCTCCGACAGGGGAGAAAATTACAATGAGCAGTTCTTC	CASTSDRGENYNEQFF